One sample yielded the 22 T cell receptor beta chains listed below, sequenced in a study of blood T cell repertoires in COVID-19. The assay was immunoSEQ multiplex PCR, and TCRdb's table has in-frame clones only and misses some. The sample carries around 250,000 clones, roughly nine tenths recorded once. Source material: PBMCs or T cells enriched from blood (not recorded which). The receptor source for this set is a human donor in a cohort exposed to, infected with or recovered from COVID-19 (not recorded which). The donor label of this sample is uncertain.

The chain links TRBV3-1 (or the pseudogene TRBV3-2) to TRBJ2-7; TRBD2 matches at 8 bases. This CDR3 is built from 16 residues. Trimming took 5 bases from V and 0 from J; bases not matched to a gene: 9. The germline CDR1 and CDR2 sequences are LGHDT and YNNKEL (reference sequence). CDR3 sequence reads: CASSEHSGAVSYEQYF. The CDR3 coding sequence is TGTGCCAGCAGCGAACATAGCGGGGCCGTCTCCTACGAGCAGTACTTC.

The chain employs TRBV5-5 and TRBJ2-3, with 10 bases matching TRBD2. The V gene's germline CDR1 is SGHKS and CDR2 YYEKEE (reference sequence). CDR3 length: 16 residues. Germline trimming cut 0 bases from V and 1 base from J; bases unmatched to any gene: 2. In DNA, the CDR3 is TGTGCCAGCAGCTTGGGAGCGGGGGGGGGCACAGATACGCAGTATTTT. Amino acids: CASSLGAGGGTDTQYF.

The chain has TRBV5-6 and TRBJ1-1; D is undetermined. CDR3 length: 16 amino acids. Trimming took off 0 bases at V and 1 base at J, with 13 bases between the two ends. Germline values: CDR1 SGHDT, CDR2 YYEEEE. CDR3 bases: TGTGCCAGCAGCTTGGTAGCAGTCCTAGAGAACACTGAAGCTTTCTTT. It encodes CASSLVAVLENTEAFF.

V usage is TRBV5-4 and J usage is TRBJ2-2; D not certain. Germline V gives CDR1 SGHNT, CDR2 YYREEE (reference sequence). Trimming cost V 0 bases and J 1 base, with 4 bases left between them. The CDR3 contains 14 residues. As DNA, the CDR3 is TGTGCCAGCAGCTTGGCCGGGAACACCGGGGAGCTGTTTTTT. Its protein product is CASSLAGNTGELFF.

V is TRBV5-1 and J is TRBJ1-2, with D possibly TRBD1 on 6 matching bases. The germline V and J ends were trimmed by 0 bases and 7 bases, with 13 bases remaining between them. The CDR3 is made up of 14 amino acids. Germline assignment: CDR1 SGHRS and CDR2 YFSETQ. Here the CDR3 reads CASSLDRAGGGYTF. CDR3 coding DNA: TGCGCCAGCAGCTTGGACAGGGCCGGTGGTGGCTACACCTTC.

The chain employs TRBV5-4 and TRBJ2-7, with 8 bases lining up with TRBD2. V lost 7 bases, J lost 1 base, and 10 bases stayed unmatched. The CDR3 totals 15 residues. The germline V gene has CDR1 SGHNT and CDR2 YYREEE (reference sequence). The DNA of the CDR3 is TGTGCCAGCCGCCGGGAGGGGATCGGGTCCTACGAGCAGTACTTC. Protein: CASRREGIGSYEQYF. The variable domain in full, with the rest retrieved from reference TRBV5-4 and TRBJ2-7, is ETGVTQSPTHLIKTRGQQVTLRCSSQSGHNTVSWYQQALGQGPQFIFQYYREEENGRGNFPPRFSGLQFPNYSSELNVNALELDDSALYLCASRREGIGSYEQYFGPGTRLTVT.

The chain couples TRBV10-3 to TRBJ1-5; a possible D gene is TRBD1 (5 bases). The CDR3 is made up of 14 amino acids. V was shortened by 2 bases and J by 7 bases, with 12 bases between the two germline ends. Germline CDR1 and CDR2: ENHRY and SYGVKD. This CDR3 is CAISEGGGEQPQHF. DNA for the CDR3: TGTGCCATCAGTGAGGGCGGGGGGGAACAGCCCCAGCATTTT.

The genes are TRBV4-3 and TRBJ2-7, with TRBD2 matching 7 bases. This CDR3 contains 15 residues. The V gene end was trimmed by 0 bases and the J gene end by 5 bases; junction bases not matched to a gene: 7. CDR1 is LGHNA, CDR2 YSLEER, per germline. DNA of the CDR3: TGCGCCAGCAGCCAAGAGGAGGGCGGGGGACACGAGCAGTACTTC. Translating it yields CASSQEEGGGHEQYF.

The chain is built from TRBV30 and TRBJ1-3; D unresolved. V lost 4 bases and J lost 4, with 17 bases in between. This CDR3 spans 15 amino acids. Germline CDR1 reads GTSNPN; CDR2 reads SVGIG (reference sequence). The CDR3: CAWISKPSRGNTIYF. CDR3 DNA: TGTGCCTGGATTTCCAAACCCTCGCGGGGAAACACCATATATTTT.

The CDR3 DNA reads as TGTGCCAGCAGAGCGCAGGGGGATGGAAACACCATATATTTT. Residues: CASRAQGDGNTIYF. The chain uses TRBV6-5 and TRBJ1-3; the match to TRBD1 covers 7 bases. CDR1 is MNHEY and CDR2 is SVGAGI in the germline V gene. Germline trimming cut 6 bases from V and 3 bases from J; bases unmatched to any gene: 5. There are 14 residues in the CDR3.

This chain joins TRBV14 and TRBJ2-7; TRBD2 matches 7 bases. In germline, CDR1 is SGHDN, CDR2 FVKESK. There are 14 residues in the CDR3. With 5 bases clipped from V and 4 bases from J, the junction kept 8 bases outside the gene matches. As DNA, the CDR3 is TGTGCCAGCAGCATAGGACCCGGGAGGTACGAGCAGTACTTC. Protein sequence: CASSIGPGRYEQYF.

The chain employs TRBV19 and TRBJ1-5; the D is unclear. The V end lost 10 bases, the J end lost 1 base, and 14 bases lay between the germline ends. The CDR3 runs 14 residues. CDR1 is LNHDA, CDR2 SQIVND, per germline (reference sequence). CDR3 DNA: TGTGCCACCCGACTAGGTATGAGCAATCAGCCCCAGCATTTT. Its translation is CATRLGMSNQPQHF.

This rearrangement joins TRBV27 to TRBJ1-2, with D perhaps TRBD1 (5 bases). CDR3 size: 13 residues. Deletions cut 4 bases from V and 2 bases from J, with 8 bases between. Germline V gene lookup returns CDR1 MNHEY and CDR2 SMNVEV (reference sequence). DNA of the CDR3: TGTGCCAGCAGTTCCAGGGTCAACTATGGCTACACCTTC. Amino acid sequence: CASSSRVNYGYTF.

This chain joins TRBV9 and TRBJ1-3; TRBD1 might be the D (6 bases). This CDR3 is built from 17 residues. V was shortened by 4 bases and J by 4 bases, with 21 bases between the two germline ends. Germline assignment: CDR1 SGDLS and CDR2 YYNGEE. CDR3 DNA: TGTGCCAGCAGCCTCGGACAGTCTCCCCTCGTCGGAAACACCATATATTTT. Protein sequence: CASSLGQSPLVGNTIYF.

The chain combines TRBV28 with TRBJ2-2, with 10 bases fitting TRBD2. CDR3 size: 15 residues. V gave up 4 bases and J gave up 6 bases; unmatched junction bases: 5. Germline-derived CDR1 and CDR2 are MDHEN and SYDVKM. CDR3 DNA: TGTGCCAGCAGTTCGGGGACTAGCGTTTCCGGGGAGCTGTTTTTT. Protein sequence: CASSSGTSVSGELFF.

The V gene is TRBV5-1, the J gene TRBJ1-2; D not resolved. With 4 bases removed from V and 3 bases from J, the gap between germline ends came to 16 bases. The CDR3 contains 15 residues. The germline CDR1 and CDR2 sequences are SGHRS and YFSETQ. The CDR3 DNA is TGCGCCAGCAGCACCGAAGGCCGGACTGACTATGGCTACACCTTC. Translating gives CASSTEGRTDYGYTF.

The V gene is TRBV10-3, the J gene TRBJ2-7, with 10 positions matching TRBD1. Germline V CDR1 and CDR2: ENHRY, SYGVKD. This CDR3 comprises 15 residues. The trim removed 4 bases at V and 1 base at J, leaving 4 bases unmatched. CDR3 protein: CAISADRGHSYEQYF. The CDR3 DNA reads as TGTGCCATCAGTGCAGACAGGGGGCATTCCTACGAGCAGTACTTC.

The gene calls are TRBV10-3 and TRBJ1-1; 10 nucleotides line up with TRBD1. The V segment lost 2 bases and the J segment 3 bases; nucleotides outside the gene matches: 3. Germline-derived CDR1 and CDR2 are ENHRY and SYGVKD. There are 15 residues in the CDR3. The CDR3 sequence: CAISETGQGDTEAFF. The CDR3 DNA is TGTGCCATCAGTGAGACTGGACAGGGGGACACTGAAGCTTTCTTT.

This clone was counted a single time. The V call is TRBV20-1, the J call TRBJ1-2, with TRBD1 as a possible D gene (5 bases). Trimming removed 7 bases at V and 5 bases at J, with 11 bases between. The length of the CDR3 is 11 residues. Germline assignment: CDR1 DFQATT and CDR2 SNEGSKA (reference sequence). This CDR3 reads CSVGAWYGYTF. The DNA for the CDR3 is TGCAGTGTTGGGGCTTGGTATGGCTACACCTTC.

This clone was recorded once. The chain is built from TRBV19 and TRBJ1-5; possible D gene TRBD1, 5 bases. The germline CDR1 and CDR2 sequences are LNHDA and SQIVND (reference sequence). The ends were cut back, 7 bases at V and 7 bases at J, with 17 bases in the middle. The CDR3 contains 14 residues. In DNA form, the CDR3 reads TGTGCCAGTACCCGGTGGGGGGGAGAGCAGCCCCAGCATTTT. It encodes CASTRWGGEQPQHF.

This sequence joins TRBV24-1 and TRBJ2-3; 8 bases line up with TRBD1. Germline CDR1 and CDR2: KGHDR and SFDVKD. Unmatched junction bases numbered 5, after V lost 2 bases and J lost 5 bases. The CDR3 consists of 15 residues. Here the CDR3 DNA reads TGTGCCACCAGTGATTCTCGACAGGGGATAGATACGCAGTATTTT. Its protein product is CATSDSRQGIDTQYF.

The chain carries TRBV27 and TRBJ2-7, with 9 bases that match TRBD2. The CDR3 consists of 14 residues. V lost 6 bases and J lost 6; bases outside the gene matches: 9. Germline V gene lookup returns CDR1 MNHEY and CDR2 SMNVEV (reference sequence). The CDR3 DNA is TGTGCCAGCAGAGGGGCGGGGGGGCTTCTCGAGCAGTACTTC. It is translated as CASRGAGGLLEQYF.